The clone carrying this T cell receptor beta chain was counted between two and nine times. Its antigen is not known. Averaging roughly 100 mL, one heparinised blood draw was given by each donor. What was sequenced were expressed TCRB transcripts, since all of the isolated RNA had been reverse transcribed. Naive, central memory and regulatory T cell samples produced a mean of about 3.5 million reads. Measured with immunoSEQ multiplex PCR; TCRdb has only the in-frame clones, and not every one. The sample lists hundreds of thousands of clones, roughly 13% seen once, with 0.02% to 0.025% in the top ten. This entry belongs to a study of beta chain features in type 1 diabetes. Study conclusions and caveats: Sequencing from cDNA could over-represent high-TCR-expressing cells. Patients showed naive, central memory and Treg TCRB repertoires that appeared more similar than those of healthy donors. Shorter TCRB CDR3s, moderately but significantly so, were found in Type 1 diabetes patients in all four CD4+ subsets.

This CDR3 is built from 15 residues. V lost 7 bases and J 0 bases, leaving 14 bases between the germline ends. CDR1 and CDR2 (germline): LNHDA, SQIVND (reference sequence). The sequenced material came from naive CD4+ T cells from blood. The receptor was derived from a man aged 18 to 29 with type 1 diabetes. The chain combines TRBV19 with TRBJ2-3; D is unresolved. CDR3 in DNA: TGTGCCAGTAAGGATCACGGGCCCAGCACAGATACGCAGTATTTT. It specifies CASKDHGPSTDTQYF.